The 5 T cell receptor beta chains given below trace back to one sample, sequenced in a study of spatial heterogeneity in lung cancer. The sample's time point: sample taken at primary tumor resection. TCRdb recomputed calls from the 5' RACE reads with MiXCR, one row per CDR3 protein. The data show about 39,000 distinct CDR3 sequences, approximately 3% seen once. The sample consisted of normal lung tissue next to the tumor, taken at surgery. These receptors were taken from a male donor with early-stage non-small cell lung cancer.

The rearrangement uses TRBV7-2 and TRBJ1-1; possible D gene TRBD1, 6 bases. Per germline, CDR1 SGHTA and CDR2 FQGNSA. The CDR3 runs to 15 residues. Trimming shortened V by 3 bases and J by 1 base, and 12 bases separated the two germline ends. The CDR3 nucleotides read TGTGCCAGCAGCTTTACGGACAGAAAGAACACTGAAGCTTTCTTT. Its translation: CASSFTDRKNTEAFF.

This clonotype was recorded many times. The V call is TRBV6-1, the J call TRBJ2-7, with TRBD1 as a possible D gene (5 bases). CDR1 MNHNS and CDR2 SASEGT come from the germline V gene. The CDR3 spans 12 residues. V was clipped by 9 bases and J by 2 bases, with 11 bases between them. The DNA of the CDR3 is TGTGCCAGTTCAGGGCCAACCTACGAGCAGTACTTC. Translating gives CASSGPTYEQYF.

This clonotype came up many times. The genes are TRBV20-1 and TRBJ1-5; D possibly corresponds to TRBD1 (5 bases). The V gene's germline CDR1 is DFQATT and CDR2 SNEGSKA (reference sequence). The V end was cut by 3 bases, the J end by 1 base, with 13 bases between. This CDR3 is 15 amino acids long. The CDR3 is CSARAGTGSNQPQHF. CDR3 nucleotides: TGCAGTGCTAGGGCAGGGACTGGGAGCAATCAGCCCCAGCATTTT.

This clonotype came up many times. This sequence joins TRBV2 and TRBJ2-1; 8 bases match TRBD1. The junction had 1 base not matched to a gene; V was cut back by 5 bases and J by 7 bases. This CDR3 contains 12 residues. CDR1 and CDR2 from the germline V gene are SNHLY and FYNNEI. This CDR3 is CASSWTGNEQFF. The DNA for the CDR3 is TGTGCCAGCAGTTGGACAGGGAATGAGCAGTTCTTC.

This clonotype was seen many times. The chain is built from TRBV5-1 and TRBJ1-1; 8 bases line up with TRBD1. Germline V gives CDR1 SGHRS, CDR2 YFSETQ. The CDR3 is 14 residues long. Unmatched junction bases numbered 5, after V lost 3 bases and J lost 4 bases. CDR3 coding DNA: TGCGCCAGCAGCTCCGGGACAGGTTCCACTGAAGCTTTCTTT. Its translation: CASSSGTGSTEAFF.